This T cell receptor beta chain was identified in a study of T cells in Graves' hyperthyroidism and ophthalmopathy. The germline gives CDR1 LNHNV, CDR2 YYDKDF (reference sequence). Trimming shortened V by 8 bases and J by 5 bases, and 12 bases separated the two germline ends. The CDR3 sequence is 13 residues long. Template material for amplifying TCR beta CDR3 regions consisted of RNA transcripts. During a first-round RT-PCR of the TCR CDR3, the HTBI primer set was used. One entry per CDR3 protein, called by TCRdb with MiXCR from the multiplex PCR reads. There are about 480,000 distinct CDR3 sequences in the sample; roughly a quarter occur only once, and around 11% lies in the top ten.

V is TRBV15 and J is TRBJ2-2, with D maybe TRBD1 (6 bases). The TCR sequence derives from a woman in her twenties or thirties with Graves' ophthalmopathy. Sequenced: blood. CDR3 amino acids: CATRNRVTGELFF. The CDR3 bases are TGTGCCACCCGGAACAGGGTTACCGGGGAGCTGTTTTTT.